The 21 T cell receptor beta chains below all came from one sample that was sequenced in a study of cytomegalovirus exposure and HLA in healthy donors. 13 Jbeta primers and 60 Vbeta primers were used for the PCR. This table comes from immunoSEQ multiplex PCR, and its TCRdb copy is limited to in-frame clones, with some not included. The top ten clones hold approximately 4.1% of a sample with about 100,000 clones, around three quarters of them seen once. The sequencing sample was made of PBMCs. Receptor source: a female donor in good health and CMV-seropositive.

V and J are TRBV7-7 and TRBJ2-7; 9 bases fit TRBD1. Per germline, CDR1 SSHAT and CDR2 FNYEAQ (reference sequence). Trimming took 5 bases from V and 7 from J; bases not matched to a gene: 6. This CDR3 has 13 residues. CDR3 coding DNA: TGTGCCAGCAGCCCGGGACAGGGTTGGGAGCAGTACTTC. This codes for CASSPGQGWEQYF.

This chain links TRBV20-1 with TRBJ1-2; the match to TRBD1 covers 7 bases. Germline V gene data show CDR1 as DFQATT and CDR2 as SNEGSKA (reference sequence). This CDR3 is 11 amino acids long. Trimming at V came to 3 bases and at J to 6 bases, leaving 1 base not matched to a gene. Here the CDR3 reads CSARTGNGYTF. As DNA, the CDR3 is TGCAGTGCTAGGACAGGGAATGGCTACACCTTC.

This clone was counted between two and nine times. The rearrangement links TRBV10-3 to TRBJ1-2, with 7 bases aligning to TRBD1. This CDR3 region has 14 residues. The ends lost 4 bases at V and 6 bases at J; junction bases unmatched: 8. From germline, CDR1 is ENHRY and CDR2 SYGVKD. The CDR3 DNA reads TGTGCCATCAGTGTCCCCGGACAGGTTCATGGCTACACCTTC. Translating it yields CAISVPGQVHGYTF.

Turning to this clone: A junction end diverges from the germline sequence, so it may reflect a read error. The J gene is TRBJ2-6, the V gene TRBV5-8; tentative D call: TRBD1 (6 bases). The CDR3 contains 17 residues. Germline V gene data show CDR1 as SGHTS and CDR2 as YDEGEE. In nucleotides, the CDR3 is TGTGCCAGCAGCCGGGACATATCACTCTCTGGGGCCAACGGCCTGACTTTC. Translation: CASSRDISLSGANGLTF.

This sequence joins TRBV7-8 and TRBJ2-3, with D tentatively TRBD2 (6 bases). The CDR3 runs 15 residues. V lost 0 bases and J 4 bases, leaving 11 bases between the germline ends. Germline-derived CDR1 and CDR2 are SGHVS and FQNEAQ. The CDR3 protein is CASSLASSEADTQYF. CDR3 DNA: TGTGCCAGCAGCTTAGCGTCTAGCGAAGCAGATACGCAGTATTTT.

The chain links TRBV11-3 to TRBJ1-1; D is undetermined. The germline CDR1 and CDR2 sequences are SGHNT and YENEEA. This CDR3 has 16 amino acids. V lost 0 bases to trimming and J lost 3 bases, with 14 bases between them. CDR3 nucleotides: TGTGCCAGCAGCTTAGATGGGAGGGATGGGGACACTGAAGCTTTCTTT. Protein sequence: CASSLDGRDGDTEAFF.

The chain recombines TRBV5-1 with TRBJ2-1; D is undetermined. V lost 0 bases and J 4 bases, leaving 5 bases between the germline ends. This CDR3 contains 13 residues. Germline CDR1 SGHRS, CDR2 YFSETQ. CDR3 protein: CASSLDRYNEQFF. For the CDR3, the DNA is TGCGCCAGCAGCTTGGACAGATACAATGAGCAGTTCTTC.

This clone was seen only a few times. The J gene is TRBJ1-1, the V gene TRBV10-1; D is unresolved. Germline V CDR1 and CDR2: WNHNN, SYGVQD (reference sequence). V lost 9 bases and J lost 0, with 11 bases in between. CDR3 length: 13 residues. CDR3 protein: CARPSAMNTEAFF. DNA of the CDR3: TGCGCCAGACCGAGTGCCATGAACACTGAAGCTTTCTTT.

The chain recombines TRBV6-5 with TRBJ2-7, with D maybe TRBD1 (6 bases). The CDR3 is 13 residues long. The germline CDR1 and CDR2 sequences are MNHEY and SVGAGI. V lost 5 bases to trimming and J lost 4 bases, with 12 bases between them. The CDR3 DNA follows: TGTGCCAGCAGTCAGGGGATAGGGTACGAGCAGTACTTC. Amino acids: CASSQGIGYEQYF.

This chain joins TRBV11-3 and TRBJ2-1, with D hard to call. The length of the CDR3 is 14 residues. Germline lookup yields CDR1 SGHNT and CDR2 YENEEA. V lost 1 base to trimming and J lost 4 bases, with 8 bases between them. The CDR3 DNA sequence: TGTGCCAGCAGCTTAGGGCAATCATACAATGAGCAGTTCTTC. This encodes CASSLGQSYNEQFF.

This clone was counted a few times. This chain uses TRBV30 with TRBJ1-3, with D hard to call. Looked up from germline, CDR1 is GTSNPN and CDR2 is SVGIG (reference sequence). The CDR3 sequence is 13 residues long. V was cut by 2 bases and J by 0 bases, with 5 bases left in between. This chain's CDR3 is CAWSPGSGNTIYF. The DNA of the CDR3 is TGTGCCTGGAGTCCAGGCTCTGGAAACACCATATATTTT.

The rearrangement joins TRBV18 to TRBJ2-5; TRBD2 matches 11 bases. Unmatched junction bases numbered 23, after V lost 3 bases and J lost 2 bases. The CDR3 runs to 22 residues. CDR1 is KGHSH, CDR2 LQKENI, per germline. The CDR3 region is CASSPGQRTTRGLAANQETQYF. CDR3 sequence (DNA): TGTGCCAGCTCACCGGGACAACGGACGACCAGGGGACTAGCGGCCAATCAAGAGACCCAGTACTTC.

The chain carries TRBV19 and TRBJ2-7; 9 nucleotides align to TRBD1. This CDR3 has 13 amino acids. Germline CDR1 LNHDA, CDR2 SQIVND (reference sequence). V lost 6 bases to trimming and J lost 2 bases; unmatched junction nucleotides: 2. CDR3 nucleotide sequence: TGTGCCAGTAGCCGGGACAGGGCCTACGAGCAGTACTTC. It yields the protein CASSRDRAYEQYF.

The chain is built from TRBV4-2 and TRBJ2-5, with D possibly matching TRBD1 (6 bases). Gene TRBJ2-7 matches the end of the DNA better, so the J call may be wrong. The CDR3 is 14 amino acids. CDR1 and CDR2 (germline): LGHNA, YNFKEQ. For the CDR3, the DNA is TGTGCCAGCAGCCAAGCACAGGGAGTCTACGAGCAGTACTTC. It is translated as CASSQAQGVYEQYF.

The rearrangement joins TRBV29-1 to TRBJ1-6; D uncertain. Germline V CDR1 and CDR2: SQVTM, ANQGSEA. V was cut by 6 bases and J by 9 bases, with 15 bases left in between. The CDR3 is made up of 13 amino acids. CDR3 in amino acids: CSVQVQVGSPLHF. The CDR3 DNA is TGCAGCGTCCAGGTCCAAGTAGGTTCACCCCTCCACTTT.

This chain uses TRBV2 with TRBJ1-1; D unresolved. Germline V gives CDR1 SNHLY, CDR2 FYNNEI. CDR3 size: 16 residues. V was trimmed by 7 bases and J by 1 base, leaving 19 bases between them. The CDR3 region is CASTRGRALGNTEAFF. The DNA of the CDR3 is TGTGCCAGCACCCGAGGGAGGGCTTTGGGGAACACTGAAGCTTTCTTT.

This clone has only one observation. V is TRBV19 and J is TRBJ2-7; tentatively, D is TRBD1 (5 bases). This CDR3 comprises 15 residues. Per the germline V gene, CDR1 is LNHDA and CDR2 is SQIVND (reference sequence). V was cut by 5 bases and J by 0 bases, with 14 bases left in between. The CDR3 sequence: CASSYSGSSSYEQYF. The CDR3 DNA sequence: TGTGCCAGTAGTTATTCAGGGTCCAGCTCCTACGAGCAGTACTTC.

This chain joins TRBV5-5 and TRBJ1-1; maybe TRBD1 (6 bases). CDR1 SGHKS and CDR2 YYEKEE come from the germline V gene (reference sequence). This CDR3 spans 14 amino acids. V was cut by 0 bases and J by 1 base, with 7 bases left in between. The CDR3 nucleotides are TGTGCCAGCAGCTTGGAGACAGGGAACACTGAAGCTTTCTTT. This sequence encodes CASSLETGNTEAFF.

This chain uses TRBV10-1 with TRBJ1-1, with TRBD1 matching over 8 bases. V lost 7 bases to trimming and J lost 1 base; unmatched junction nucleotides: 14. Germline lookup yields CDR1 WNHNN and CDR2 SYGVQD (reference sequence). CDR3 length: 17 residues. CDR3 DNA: TGCGCCAGCAAGGGGGGGCAGGGGGCTAAACCGAACACTGAAGCTTTCTTT. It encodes CASKGGQGAKPNTEAFF.

In nucleotides, the CDR3 is TGTGCCACCAGCAGAGATCCCTTGAATGAGCAGTTCTTC. Translated, it gives CATSRDPLNEQFF. The rearrangement links TRBV15 to TRBJ2-1; D is undetermined. Germline CDR1 and CDR2: LNHNV and YYDKDF (reference sequence). The CDR3 has 13 residues. V lost 0 bases and J lost 7, with 7 bases in between.

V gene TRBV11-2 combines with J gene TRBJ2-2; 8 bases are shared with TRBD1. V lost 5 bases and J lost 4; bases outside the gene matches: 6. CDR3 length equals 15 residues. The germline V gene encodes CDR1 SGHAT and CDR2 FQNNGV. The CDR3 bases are TGTGCCAGCAGCGGACAGGGCCTGGGCACCGGGGAGCTGTTTTTT. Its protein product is CASSGQGLGTGELFF.